This T cell receptor beta chain was sequenced in a study of siplizumab effects on memory and regulatory T cells. Study-wide results and caveats: A mean of approximately 69% of mappable alloreactive CD4+ clones were Treg-derived with siplizumab, compared with about 27% in controls. In siplizumab cultures, the suppressive function of proliferating Tregs remained unconfirmed. Contribution to the alloresponse seemed major for naive T cells, which also seemed more diverse than memory cells. Sequences below about 10^-5 frequency were poorly captured. As a result, only a minor fraction of alloreactive clones mapped to unstimulated subsets.

With respect to this clone: Its specificity is unknown.

J gave up 5 bases and V 0 bases, and 9 bases lay outside the gene matches. In germline, CDR1 is SGHDT, CDR2 YYEEEE. The CDR3 has 16 amino acids. Generated by immunoSEQ multiplex PCR, the TCRdb table keeps only in-frame clones and is missing some. Of about 100,000 clones in the sample, about nine tenths are singletons; the top ten hold roughly 0.15%. Sequencing used CD4+ T cells sorted from blood. This sequence originates from a human donor in good health. J is TRBJ2-5 and V is TRBV5-6; 8 bases match TRBD1. The chain's CDR3 is CASSLAGAGGAETQYF. In DNA form, the CDR3 reads TGTGCCAGCAGCTTGGCTGGGGCAGGGGGCGCCGAGACCCAGTACTTC.